This T cell receptor (beta chain) was profiled in a study of a mutant IDH1 vaccine in newly diagnosed glioma. Overall study context: Eight vaccinations were given in weeks 1, 3, 5, 7, 11, 15, 19 and 23. Once 4-6 weeks had passed after radiotherapy alone, vaccination started, or it started with temozolomide cycles. Every participant had undergone radiotherapy, temozolomide, or both before, and most underwent both. Whole-study findings and limits: Immune responses arising from the vaccine appeared in about 92% of patients.

Time point reported: week 11, during vaccination. Topical imiquimod was applied with each vaccine dose, which held 300 ug of mutant IDH1 20-mer peptide. Generated by immunoSEQ multiplex PCR, the TCRdb table keeps only in-frame clones and is missing some. The sample lists roughly 130,000 clones; about 80% were seen once. Remarks on this clone: The target antigen is unknown.

The CDR3 has 17 residues. In germline, CDR1 is SGHTA, CDR2 FQGNSA. V was clipped by 0 bases and J by 4 bases; unmatched bases: 8. The genes are TRBV7-2 and TRBJ2-1; 8 nucleotides match TRBD1. This clonotype originated in a man in his forties with glioma. The sequencing used PBMCs, collected from a glioma patient whose treatment included an IDH1 peptide vaccine. In DNA, the CDR3 is TGTGCCAGCAGCTTAGCTGGGGGCAGGGGGCAATACAATGAGCAGTTCTTC. Translation: CASSLAGGRGQYNEQFF.